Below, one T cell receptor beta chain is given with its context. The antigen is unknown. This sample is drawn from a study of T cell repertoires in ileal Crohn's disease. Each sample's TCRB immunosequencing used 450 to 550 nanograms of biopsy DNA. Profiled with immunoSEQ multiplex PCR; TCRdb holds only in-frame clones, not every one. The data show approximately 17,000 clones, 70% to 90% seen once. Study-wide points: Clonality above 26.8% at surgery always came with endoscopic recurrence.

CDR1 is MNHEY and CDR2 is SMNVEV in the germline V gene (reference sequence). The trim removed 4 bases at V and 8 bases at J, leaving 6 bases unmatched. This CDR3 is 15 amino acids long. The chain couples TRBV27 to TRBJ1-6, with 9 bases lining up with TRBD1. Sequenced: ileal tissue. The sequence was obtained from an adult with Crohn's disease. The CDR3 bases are TGTGCCAGCAGTTCATGGACAGGGGCGGATTCACCCCTCCACTTT. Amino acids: CASSSWTGADSPLHF.